This TCR beta chain was identified in a study of T cells in localized non-small cell lung cancer. Repertoires were generated with immunoSEQ multiplex PCR, while TCRdb's copy carries only in-frame clones and drops some. The data contain 15,000 to 20,000 clones, 90% of them singletons. V was clipped by 1 base and J by 3 bases, with 7 bases between them. Germline CDR1 is GTSNPN and CDR2 is SVGIG (reference sequence). The CDR3 has 12 amino acids. Notes on the study in general: Paired adjacent lung recovered a median around 60 of the top 100 tumor clones. Owing to sequencing of a solitary tumor region, heterogeneity cannot be discounted. Tumor trailed uninvolved adjacent lung in T cell clonality, which peaked there.

Details on this clone: Its target is unknown.

The source is a woman aged 35 to 70 with stage III lung adenocarcinoma. The source was peripheral blood mononuclear cells, collected before any cancer treatment. The genes are TRBV30 and TRBJ2-7, with no clear D. CDR3 nucleotides: TGTGCCTGGAGTGAGTCAGGCTACGAGCAGTACTTC. This encodes CAWSESGYEQYF.